Detailed here is one TCR beta chain. Antigen unknown. This CDR3 is 13 amino acids long. V was pared by 3 bases and J by 11 bases, with 11 bases of the junction left unmatched. Germline-derived CDR1 and CDR2 are GTSNPN and SVGIG (reference sequence). PCR involved 60 Vbeta and 13 Jbeta primers. Generated by immunoSEQ multiplex PCR, the TCRdb table keeps only in-frame clones and is missing some. In the table there are about 140,000 clones, 82% of which are singletons. The data belong to a study of cytomegalovirus exposure and HLA in healthy donors. Healthy bone marrow donors made up the donor group. Nominally healthy donors were sampled, though unrecorded immune exposures were likely. Study-wide points: Later analysis associated a missense DCLRE1C variant with TCR beta V- and J-gene trimming. Segments of the TCR beta V type were, in most cases, productive about 87% or about 30% of the time in an earlier analysis.

Sequenced material: PBMCs. The chain combines TRBV30 with TRBJ2-3, with TRBD2 identical over 7 bases. The sequence was obtained from a woman aged 40 to 50 in good health and CMV-seronegative. The CDR3 sequence: CAWRPSGSRGQYF. The CDR3 coding sequence is TGTGCCTGGAGACCTAGCGGAAGTCGGGGGCAGTATTTT.